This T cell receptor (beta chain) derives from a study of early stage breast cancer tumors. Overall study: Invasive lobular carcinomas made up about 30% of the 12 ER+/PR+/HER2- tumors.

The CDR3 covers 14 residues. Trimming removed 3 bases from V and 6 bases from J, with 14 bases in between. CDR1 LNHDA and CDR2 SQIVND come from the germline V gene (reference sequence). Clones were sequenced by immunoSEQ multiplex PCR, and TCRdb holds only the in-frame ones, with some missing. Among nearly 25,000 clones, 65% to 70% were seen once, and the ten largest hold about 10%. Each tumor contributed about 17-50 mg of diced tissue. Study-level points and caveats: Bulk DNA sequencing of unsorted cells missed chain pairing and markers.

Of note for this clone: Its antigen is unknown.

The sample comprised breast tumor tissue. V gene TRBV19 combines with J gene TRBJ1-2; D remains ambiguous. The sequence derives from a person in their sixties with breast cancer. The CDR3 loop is CASSIKEGSDGYTF. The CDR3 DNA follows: TGTGCCAGTAGTATTAAGGAGGGCTCGGATGGCTACACCTTC.